These 32 T cell receptor beta chains were all obtained from the same sample, sequenced in a study of T-cell memory formation after mild COVID-19. TCRdb re-analysed the 5' RACE reads in MiXCR, keeping a single row per CDR3 protein. This table has about 560,000 distinct CDR3 sequences, 17% appearing once. Input material: PBMCs or a T cell subset sorted from them (not recorded which). Every receptor here comes from an adult woman who had mild COVID-19 (a few samples of this study predate the infection). Cell type and time point are not known.

The chain uses TRBV5-1 and TRBJ2-2, with 7 bases lining up with TRBD2. Germline V gene lookup returns CDR1 SGHRS and CDR2 YFSETQ. With 4 bases clipped from V and 4 bases from J, the junction kept 7 bases outside the gene matches. This CDR3 contains 15 residues. In nucleotides, the CDR3 is TGCGCCAGCAGCCCGATTTGGGAGGGCACCGGGGAGCTGTTTTTT. Translation gives CASSPIWEGTGELFF. Combining the CDR3 with reference TRBV5-1 and TRBJ2-2 gives the whole variable domain KAGVTQTPRYLIKTRGQQVTLSCSPISGHRSVSWYQQTPGQGLQFLFEYFSETQRNKGNFPGRFSGRQFSNSRSEMNVSTLELGDSALYLCASSPIWEGTGELFFGEGSRLTVL.

The V call is TRBV4-1, the J call TRBJ2-1; D is unresolved. Between the trimmed V and J ends, which lost 5 bases and 4 bases, there was a span of 12 bases. The CDR3 is 14 residues long. Germline V gives CDR1 MGHRA, CDR2 YSYEKL. The DNA of the CDR3 is TGCGCCAGCAGCGACGTCTACGGTTACAATGAGCAGTTCTTC. Its translation is CASSDVYGYNEQFF.

In this sample, this clonotype turned up a few times. The genes are TRBV7-9 and TRBJ2-1; D gene ambiguous. V lost 5 bases, J lost 10 bases, and 18 bases lay in between. The CDR3 is 14 residues long. CDR1 SEHNR and CDR2 FQNEAQ come from the germline V gene (reference sequence). Here the CDR3 reads CASSPVEWPREQFF. For the CDR3, the DNA is TGTGCCAGCAGCCCCGTGGAATGGCCTAGGGAGCAGTTCTTC. Full variable domain (outside the CDR3, taken from reference TRBV7-9 and TRBJ2-1): DTGVSQNPRHKITKRGQNVTFRCDPISEHNRLYWYRQTLGQGPEFLTYFQNEAQLEKSRLLSDRFSAERPKGSFSTLEIQRTEQGDSAMYLCASSPVEWPREQFFGPGTRLTVL.

The chain couples TRBV12-3 or TRBV12-4 to TRBJ1-1; no reliable D call. Trimming removed 5 bases from V and 4 bases from J, with 11 bases in between. The CDR3 contains 13 residues. CDR3 amino acids: CASSPHIPTEAFF. DNA of the CDR3: TGTGCCAGCAGTCCCCATATACCCACTGAAGCTTTCTTT.

V gene TRBV7-2 combines with J gene TRBJ1-1, with 7 bases that match TRBD1. This CDR3 is built from 13 residues. The J segment lost 10 bases and the V segment lost 1 base, leaving 6 bases of the junction unmatched. Germline loops: CDR1 SGHTA, CDR2 FQGNSA. The CDR3 reads CASSLGGGDVAFF. The CDR3 DNA follows: TGTGCCAGCAGCTTAGGAGGGGGCGATGTAGCTTTCTTT.

The rearrangement joins TRBV11-3 to TRBJ2-3; 8 nucleotides agree with TRBD2. Germline V CDR1 and CDR2: SGHNT, YENEEA. The CDR3 spans 15 residues. V lost 4 bases to trimming and J lost 2 bases; unmatched junction nucleotides: 5. This CDR3 is CASSSRGADTDTQYF. As DNA, the CDR3 is TGTGCCAGCAGCTCGCGGGGGGCAGACACAGATACGCAGTATTTT.

A few counts support this clonotype. The genes are TRBV4-2 and TRBJ2-1; possible D gene TRBD2, 6 bases. Trimming removed 4 bases from V and 5 bases from J, with 21 bases in between. The CDR3 is 17 residues long. Germline values: CDR1 LGHNA, CDR2 YNFKEQ. The DNA of the CDR3 is TGTGCCAGCAGCCCTGAGACCCTCGGGACTTCCCACAATGAGCAGTTCTTC. This codes for CASSPETLGTSHNEQFF.

The table lists this clonotype with a few counts. The genes are TRBV5-1 and TRBJ1-2, with TRBD1 as a possible D gene (6 bases). The CDR3 length is 15 residues. V was clipped by 1 base and J by 3 bases, with 13 bases between them. Germline CDR1 and CDR2: SGHRS and YFSETQ. The CDR3 protein is CASSLTGTIDYGYTF. CDR3 bases: TGCGCCAGCAGCTTGACAGGGACTATCGACTATGGCTACACCTTC.

The gene calls are TRBV2 and TRBJ1-5; D gene unclear. Trimming took off 7 bases at V and 3 bases at J, with 13 bases between the two ends. CDR1 SNHLY and CDR2 FYNNEI come from the germline V gene. The CDR3 extends over 14 amino acids. The CDR3 DNA reads TGTGCCAGCAACGATCCCCGGTACAATCAGCCCCAGCATTTT. It specifies CASNDPRYNQPQHF.

This clonotype occurred a few times. The chain has TRBV4-1 and TRBJ2-3; D assignment may be TRBD1 or TRBD2 (5 bases each). The CDR3 is 15 amino acids. The V and J ends lost 3 bases and 3 bases respectively, with 13 bases between them. In germline, CDR1 is MGHRA, CDR2 YSYEKL. The CDR3 sequence: CASSHLGTVTDTQYF. The DNA of the CDR3 is TGCGCCAGCAGCCATCTAGGGACGGTGACAGATACGCAGTATTTT.

The chain combines TRBV7-8 with TRBJ2-7; D ambiguous. V was pared by 0 bases and J by 3 bases, with 9 bases between. Germline V CDR1 and CDR2: SGHVS, FQNEAQ. The CDR3 has 14 amino acids. The CDR3 DNA follows: TGTGCCAGCAGCTTAGCGGGATTTAACTACGAGCAGTACTTC. Translation: CASSLAGFNYEQYF. Using reference TRBV7-8 and TRBJ2-7 for the parts outside the CDR3, the full variable domain is GAGVSQSPRYKVAKRGQDVALRCDPISGHVSLFWYQQALGQGPEFLTYFQNEAQLDKSGLPSDRFFAERPEGSVSTLKIQRTQQEDSAVYLCASSLAGFNYEQYFGPGTRLTVT.

This clonotype was counted ten times or more. This chain joins TRBV12-3 or TRBV12-4 and TRBJ2-3; 12 nucleotides agree with TRBD2. The CDR3 extends over 18 amino acids. V shed 4 bases and J 3 bases; nucleotides not matched to a gene: 11. DNA for the CDR3: TGTGCCAGCAGTTCTAAGCGCACTAGCGGGGGGCGGACAGATACGCAGTATTTT. Its translation: CASSSKRTSGGRTDTQYF.

This clonotype has more than one count but fewer than ten. The chain links TRBV12-3 or TRBV12-4 to TRBJ2-7; D uncertain. CDR3 length: 12 amino acids. V was clipped by 5 bases and J by 4 bases, with 9 bases between them. The chain's CDR3 is CASSQTPYEQYF. The CDR3 DNA reads TGTGCCAGCAGTCAAACACCGTACGAGCAGTACTTC.

The rearrangement uses TRBV10-2 and TRBJ1-3; D ambiguous. V was pared by 3 bases and J by 0 bases, with 9 bases between. CDR1 and CDR2 (germline): WSHSY, SAAADI. There are 15 residues in the CDR3. This CDR3 reads CASSDSGLSGNTIYF. Written as DNA, the CDR3 is TGCGCCAGCAGTGACTCGGGTCTCTCTGGAAACACCATATATTTT.

The chain couples TRBV7-9 to TRBJ2-7; D gene uncertain. Germline CDR1 is SEHNR and CDR2 is FQNEAQ (reference sequence). The CDR3 contains 16 residues. The V and J ends lost 2 bases and 2 bases respectively, with 16 bases between them. The DNA for the CDR3 is TGTGCCAGCAGCTTACTAGACGGCAGGCCTACCTACGAGCAGTACTTC. This translates into CASSLLDGRPTYEQYF.

The chain couples TRBV2 to TRBJ2-7, with D possibly TRBD1 on 6 matching bases. Between the trimmed V and J ends, which lost 7 bases and 5 bases, there was a span of 21 bases. The CDR3 spans 15 residues. Per the germline V gene, CDR1 is SNHLY and CDR2 is FYNNEI. CDR3 sequence reads: CASNAQGSVSDEQYF. The CDR3, as DNA: TGTGCCAGCAACGCACAGGGTAGTGTTTCGGACGAGCAGTACTTC.

This clonotype has a handful of counts. V usage is TRBV7-9 and J usage is TRBJ2-7; D unclear. V gave up 7 bases and J gave up 0 bases, with 13 bases separating them. The V gene's germline CDR1 is SEHNR and CDR2 FQNEAQ (reference sequence). The CDR3 is 14 residues long. CDR3 region: CASTRLRSSYEQYF. In DNA form, the CDR3 reads TGTGCCAGCACCCGCCTCCGGAGCTCCTACGAGCAGTACTTC.

This clonotype appeared a few times. This rearrangement joins TRBV3-1 to TRBJ1-1, with 7 bases matching TRBD1. Looked up from germline, CDR1 is LGHDT and CDR2 is YNNKEL (reference sequence). With 4 bases clipped from V and 1 base from J, the junction kept 9 bases outside the gene matches. The CDR3 is made up of 16 amino acids. Here the CDR3 reads CASSRRQGSGNTEAFF. CDR3 sequence (DNA): TGTGCCAGCAGCCGGAGACAGGGATCGGGGAACACTGAAGCTTTCTTT.

The chain combines TRBV12-3 or TRBV12-4 with TRBJ2-3; possible D gene TRBD2, 7 bases. This CDR3 contains 16 residues. V shed 8 bases and J shed 2 bases, with 20 bases lying between them. The CDR3 DNA reads TGTGCCAGCTCCCCGTGGGGGGGCTCCGTCACAGATACGCAGTATTTT. Amino acids: CASSPWGGSVTDTQYF.

This clonotype was observed a few times. The rearrangement links TRBV3-1 to TRBJ1-2; D possibly corresponds to TRBD1 (5 bases). Germline V gene lookup returns CDR1 LGHDT and CDR2 YNNKEL (reference sequence). V lost 1 base and J 5 bases, leaving 14 bases between the germline ends. The CDR3 extends over 15 amino acids. The CDR3 coding sequence is TGTGCCAGCAGCCAAGTGGGCTGGGGGAAGTATGGCTACACCTTC. Translating it yields CASSQVGWGKYGYTF.

This clonotype has more than one count but fewer than ten. The chain uses TRBV24-1 and TRBJ2-3; 7 nucleotides line up with TRBD1. Germline loops: CDR1 KGHDR, CDR2 SFDVKD. This CDR3 is built from 14 residues. V was clipped by 5 bases and J by 2 bases; unmatched bases: 3. The CDR3 loop is CATSGQGNTDTQYF. CDR3 DNA sequence: TGTGCCACCAGTGGACAGGGTAACACAGATACGCAGTATTTT.

This clonotype was seen only a few times. The chain links TRBV6-6 to TRBJ1-1; D perhaps matches TRBD1 (5 bases). The V and J ends lost 6 bases and 2 bases respectively, with 13 bases between them. The CDR3 is 14 residues long. Germline V CDR1 and CDR2: MNHNY, SVGAGI (reference sequence). The CDR3: CASRTDGGNTEAFF. The CDR3 DNA is TGTGCCAGCAGGACCGACGGGGGTAACACTGAAGCTTTCTTT.

This clonotype was counted a few times. The rearrangement uses TRBV24-1 and TRBJ2-3; 12 bases are a match to TRBD1. V lost 6 bases, J lost 4 bases, and 7 bases stayed unmatched. From germline, CDR1 is KGHDR and CDR2 SFDVKD. This CDR3 has 16 residues. CDR3 in amino acids: CATSTFGTGGADTQYF. The DNA for the CDR3 is TGTGCCACCAGTACCTTTGGGACAGGGGGCGCAGATACGCAGTATTTT.

The rearrangement joins TRBV12-3 or TRBV12-4 to TRBJ1-1; D ambiguous. The CDR3 is made up of 14 amino acids. Trimming stripped 3 bases from V and 0 bases from J, with 8 bases between. CDR3 sequence reads: CASSFTAMNTEAFF. As DNA, the CDR3 is TGTGCCAGCAGTTTTACCGCCATGAACACTGAAGCTTTCTTT.

This clonotype has a count of ten or more. This chain joins TRBV20-1 and TRBJ2-3; 10 nucleotides align to TRBD2. Trimming cost V 2 bases and J 5 bases; bases outside gene matches: 4. This CDR3 region has 14 residues. CDR1 is DFQATT and CDR2 is SNEGSKA in the germline V gene (reference sequence). The chain's CDR3 is CSARTSGTRDTQYF. In nucleotides, the CDR3 is TGCAGTGCTAGAACTAGCGGGACCAGAGATACGCAGTATTTT.

This clonotype has just a few counts. The chain carries TRBV6-6 and TRBJ2-1; possible D gene TRBD2, 7 bases. Germline V gene sequence: CDR1 MNHNY, CDR2 SVGAGI (reference sequence). Trimming shortened V by 6 bases and J by 10 bases, and 16 bases separated the two germline ends. The CDR3 covers 13 residues. The CDR3 DNA follows: TGTGCCAGCAGGACAGGATGGGGGGGCGAGCAGTTCTTC. It encodes CASRTGWGGEQFF.

The CDR3 here is CASNDRGPGAGPQHF. For the CDR3, the DNA is TGTGCCAGCAATGACAGGGGGCCAGGGGCCGGGCCCCAGCATTTT. The V call is TRBV6-2 or TRBV6-3, the J call TRBJ1-5; TRBD1 agrees at 10 bases. The germline gives CDR1 MNHEY, CDR2 SVGEGT. V lost 7 bases, J lost 9 bases, and 12 bases stayed unmatched. The CDR3 totals 15 residues.

The chain has TRBV15 and TRBJ2-5; D is possibly TRBD1 (6 bases). The ends were cut back, 5 bases at V and 2 bases at J, with 12 bases in the middle. Germline lookup yields CDR1 LNHNV and CDR2 YYDKDF (reference sequence). The CDR3 runs to 14 residues. Here the CDR3 DNA reads TGTGCCACCAGCGTACTCGGACAGCAAGAGACCCAGTACTTC. Translation gives CATSVLGQQETQYF.

The chain employs TRBV12-3 or TRBV12-4 and TRBJ1-3; TRBD1 matches at 7 bases. This CDR3 spans 15 amino acids. V dropped 3 bases and J dropped 2; count of bases not matched to a gene: 4. The CDR3 DNA reads TGTGCCAGCAGTTTTGAGGGGGCGCCTGGAAACACCATATATTTT. Protein: CASSFEGAPGNTIYF.

This clonotype was counted a few times. The chain carries TRBV6-1 and TRBJ2-5; D ambiguous. The CDR3 loop spans 13 amino acids. V was shortened by 4 bases and J by 5 bases, with 11 bases between the two germline ends. Germline-derived CDR1 and CDR2 are MNHNS and SASEGT. The chain's CDR3 is CASSGSLAETQYF. For the CDR3, the DNA is TGTGCCAGCAGTGGGAGTCTGGCGGAGACCCAGTACTTC.

This clonotype was observed a handful of times. V usage is TRBV7-9 and J usage is TRBJ2-1; D gene uncertain. V was pared by 4 bases and J by 6 bases, with 13 bases between. Germline CDR1 SEHNR, CDR2 FQNEAQ (reference sequence). The CDR3 runs to 14 residues. CDR3 nucleotide sequence: TGTGCCAGCAGCTCCCCCCTCGGTGTCAATGAGCAGTTCTTC. The encoded protein is CASSSPLGVNEQFF.

V is TRBV20-1 and J is TRBJ1-5, with D possibly matching TRBD1 (6 bases). Germline loops: CDR1 DFQATT, CDR2 SNEGSKA (reference sequence). The length of the CDR3 is 17 residues. Trimming removed 0 bases from V and 3 bases from J, with 18 bases in between. CDR3 in DNA: TGCAGTGCTAGAGATGCGGGGGGGCTCAGGGACAATCAGCCCCAGCATTTT. This gives the protein CSARDAGGLRDNQPQHF.